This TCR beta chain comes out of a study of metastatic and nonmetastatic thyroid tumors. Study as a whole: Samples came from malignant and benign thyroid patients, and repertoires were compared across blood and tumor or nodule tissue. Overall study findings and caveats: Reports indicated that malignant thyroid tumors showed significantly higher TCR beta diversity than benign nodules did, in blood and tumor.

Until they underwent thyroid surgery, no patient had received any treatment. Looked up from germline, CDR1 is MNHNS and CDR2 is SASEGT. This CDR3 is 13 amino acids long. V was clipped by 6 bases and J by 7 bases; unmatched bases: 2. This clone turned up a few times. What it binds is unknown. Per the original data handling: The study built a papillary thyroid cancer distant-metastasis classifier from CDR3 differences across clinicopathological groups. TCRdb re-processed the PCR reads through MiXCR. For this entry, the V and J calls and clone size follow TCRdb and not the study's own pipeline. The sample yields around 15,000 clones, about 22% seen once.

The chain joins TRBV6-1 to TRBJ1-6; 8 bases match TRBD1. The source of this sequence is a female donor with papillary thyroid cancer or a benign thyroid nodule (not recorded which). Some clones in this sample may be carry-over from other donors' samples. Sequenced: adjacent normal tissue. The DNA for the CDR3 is TGTGCCAGCAGAGGACAGGGAAATTCACCCCTCCACTTT. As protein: CASRGQGNSPLHF.